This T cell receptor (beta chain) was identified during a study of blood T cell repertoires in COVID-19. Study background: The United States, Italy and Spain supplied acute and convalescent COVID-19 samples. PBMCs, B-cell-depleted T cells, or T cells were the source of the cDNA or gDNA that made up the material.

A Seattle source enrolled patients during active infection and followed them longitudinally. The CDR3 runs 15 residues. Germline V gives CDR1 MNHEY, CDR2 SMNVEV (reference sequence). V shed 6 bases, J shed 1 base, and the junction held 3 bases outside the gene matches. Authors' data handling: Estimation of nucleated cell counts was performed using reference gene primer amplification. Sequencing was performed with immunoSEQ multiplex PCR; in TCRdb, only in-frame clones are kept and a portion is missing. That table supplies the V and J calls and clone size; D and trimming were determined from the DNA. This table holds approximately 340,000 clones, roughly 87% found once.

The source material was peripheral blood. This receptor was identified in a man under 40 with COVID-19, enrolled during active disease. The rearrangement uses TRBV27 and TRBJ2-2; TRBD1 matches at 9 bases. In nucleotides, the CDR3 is TGTGCCAGCAGCTTGGACAGGGGGAACACCGGGGAGCTGTTTTTT. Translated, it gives CASSLDRGNTGELFF.